These 16 T cell receptor beta chains were sequenced from one sample in a study of monozygotic twins with inflammatory bowel disease. TCRdb re-called the 5' RACE reads and shows each CDR3 protein once, DNA omitted. The ten top clones account for under 2.5%, within a sample of over 110,000 distinct CDR3 sequences. Material for sequencing was blood. These receptors all come from a human donor with ulcerative colitis or Crohn's disease, or a healthy co-twin of an affected twin (not recorded which).

The rearrangement links TRBV20-1 to TRBJ2-2; absent DNA, TCRdb's TRBD1 call cannot be checked. Germline V gene lookup returns CDR1 DFQATT and CDR2 SNEGSKA (reference sequence). The CDR3 runs to 15 residues. This chain's CDR3 is CSARPHHDRTGELFF.

This chain connects TRBV5-6 to TRBJ2-6. The CDR3 consists of 15 residues. The germline V gene has CDR1 SGHDT and CDR2 YYEEEE. CDR3 amino acids: CASSLFRRGANVLTF.

The chain links TRBV20-1 to TRBJ2-7; as DNA is missing, the TRBD1 call by TCRdb cannot be tested. The V gene's germline CDR1 is DFQATT and CDR2 SNEGSKA (reference sequence). The CDR3 length is 15 residues. The CDR3 region is CSARAQDRGRYEQYF.

The chain has TRBV6-1 and TRBJ1-6; no DNA is available, so the TRBD1 call from TCRdb remains unchecked. This CDR3 spans 15 amino acids. Per the germline V gene, CDR1 is MNHNS and CDR2 is SASEGT. CDR3 in amino acids: CASQRTGEFNSPLHF.

The chain couples TRBV5-1 to TRBJ2-5. The CDR3 is made up of 13 amino acids. Germline V lookup: CDR1 SGHRS, CDR2 YFSETQ. The CDR3 loop reads CASSLGHEETQYF.

The rearrangement joins TRBV5-1 to TRBJ2-5; TCRdb gives TRBD1 as the D gene, but with no DNA this cannot be confirmed. Germline CDR1 reads SGHRS; CDR2 reads YFSETQ. The CDR3 loop spans 15 amino acids. CDR3 loop: CASNGANLNQETQYF. Supplemented by reference TRBV5-1 and TRBJ2-5, the full variable domain reads KAGVTQTPRYLIKTRGQQVTLSCSPISGHRSVSWYQQTPGQGLQFLFEYFSETQRNKGNFPGRFSGRQFSNSRSEMNVSTLELGDSALYLCASNGANLNQETQYFGPGTRLLVL.

The chain joins TRBV7-9 to TRBJ1-5. The length of the CDR3 is 15 residues. Germline loops: CDR1 SEHNR, CDR2 FQNEAQ (reference sequence). The CDR3 region is CASSLDINSNQPQHF.

The chain couples TRBV5-4 to TRBJ2-5. Germline V gene sequence: CDR1 SGHNT, CDR2 YYREEE (reference sequence). This CDR3 is 14 amino acids long. CDR3 residues: CASSLYRGGETQYF.

This rearrangement joins TRBV18 to TRBJ1-5; TCRdb reports TRBD1, a call that lacks DNA to check it against. The CDR3 is 14 residues long. Germline CDR1 reads KGHSH; CDR2 reads LQKENI. CDR3 amino acids: CASSPRGGNQPQHF.

The chain recombines TRBV29-1 with TRBJ2-7; the TRBD2 assignment by TCRdb is unverifiable without DNA. There are 13 residues in the CDR3. Germline V gene sequence: CDR1 SQVTM, CDR2 ANQGSEA. This CDR3 is CSVAKGSGYEQYF.

The chain recombines TRBV7-2 with TRBJ1-6; without DNA, the TCRdb call of TRBD1 cannot be checked. Per germline, CDR1 SGHTA and CDR2 FQGNSA. The CDR3 is made up of 14 amino acids. This CDR3 reads CASSFRESRSPLHF.

The chain employs TRBV12-3 or TRBV12-4 and TRBJ2-6. This CDR3 contains 13 residues. The CDR3 region is CASSHTGANVLTF.

The rearrangement links TRBV2 to TRBJ1-5. Per the germline V gene, CDR1 is SNHLY and CDR2 is FYNNEI. There are 15 residues in the CDR3. This CDR3 reads CASSEMGYSNQPQHF.

The genes are TRBV7-3 and TRBJ1-2; no DNA is available, so the TRBD1 call from TCRdb remains unchecked. CDR1 and CDR2 from the germline V gene are SGHTA and FQGTGA. The CDR3 length is 14 residues. The CDR3 loop is CASSLTGQGYGYTF.

The chain recombines TRBV7-2 with TRBJ2-1. CDR1 and CDR2 (germline): SGHTA, FQGNSA. The CDR3 runs 11 residues. The CDR3 loop reads CASSGSREQFF.

This chain connects TRBV13 to TRBJ1-1; the TCRdb D gene call, TRBD1, has no DNA to confirm it. The CDR3 contains 14 residues. Germline CDR1 and CDR2: PRHDT and FYEKMQ (reference sequence). This CDR3 is CATKRTGTNTEAFF.